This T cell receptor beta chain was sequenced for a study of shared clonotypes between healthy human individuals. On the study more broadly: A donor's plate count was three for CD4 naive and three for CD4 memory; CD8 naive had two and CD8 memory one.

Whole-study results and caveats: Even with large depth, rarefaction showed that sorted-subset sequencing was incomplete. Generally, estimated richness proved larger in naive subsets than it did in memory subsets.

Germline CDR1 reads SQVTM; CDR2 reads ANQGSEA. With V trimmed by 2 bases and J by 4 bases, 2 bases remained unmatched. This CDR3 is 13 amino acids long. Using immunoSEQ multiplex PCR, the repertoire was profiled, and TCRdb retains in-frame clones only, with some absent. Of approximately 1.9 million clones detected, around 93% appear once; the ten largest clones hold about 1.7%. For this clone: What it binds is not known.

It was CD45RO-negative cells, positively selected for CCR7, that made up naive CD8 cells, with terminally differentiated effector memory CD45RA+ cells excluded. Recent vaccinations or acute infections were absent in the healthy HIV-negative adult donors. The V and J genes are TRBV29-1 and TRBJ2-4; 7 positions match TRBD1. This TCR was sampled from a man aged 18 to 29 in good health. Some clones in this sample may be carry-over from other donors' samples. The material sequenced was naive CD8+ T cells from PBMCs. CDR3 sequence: CSVELGQKNIQYF. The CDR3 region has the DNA TGCAGCGTTGAACTGGGACAGAAAAACATTCAGTACTTC.